This T cell receptor beta chain was sequenced in a study of naive and memory T cell subsets. As for treatment: skin biopsy from PPD injection site in Mantoux-positive individual. TCR cDNA received a 3' ligated oligonucleotide that carried a UMI. Skin biopsies came from PPD injection sites in Mantoux-positive individuals. Input was roughly 1 to 1,100 ng of DNase-treated total RNA without cell sorting. Four PCR rounds used nested alpha and beta constant region primers plus the SP2 primer. TCRdb processed the UMI-ligation and nested PCR reads anew with MiXCR; each CDR3 protein has one entry. The profile shows tens of thousands of distinct CDR3 sequences, 8% to 13% of them singletons. On this clonotype itself: Its antigen is not known.

Study-wide results and limits: TCR transcript changes with activation or differentiation may affect this RNA method. Delayed type IV hypersensitivity infiltration was taken to explain higher tuberculin-site TCR counts.

The CDR3 contains 11 residues. CDR1 SQVTM and CDR2 ANQGSEA come from the germline V gene. The J gene is TRBJ2-5, the V gene TRBV29-1; D might be TRBD2 (5 bases). This sample comprised skin, obtained from a tuberculin skin test site. The sequence derives from an adult in good health. The CDR3 loop is CSAYRGETQYF. CDR3 bases: TGCAGTGCTTACAGAGGGGAGACCCAGTACTTC.